Following are 4 T cell receptor beta chains from one sample sequenced in a study of PD-L1 blockade in urothelial cancer. The time point denotes: peripheral blood 6 weeks after treatment start. Only in-frame clones appear in the TCRdb table, and some are missing; sequencing was by immunoSEQ multiplex PCR. The sample holds some 48,000 clones, 70% to 90% seen once. The sample was PBMCs, taken around atezolizumab (anti-PD-L1) treatment. The receptors here all came from a man in his sixties or seventies with urothelial cancer.

The chain employs TRBV6-6 and TRBJ2-7; TRBD1 aligns across 8 bases. J gave up 11 bases and V 4 bases, and 7 bases lay outside the gene matches. Germline-derived CDR1 and CDR2 are MNHNY and SVGAGI (reference sequence). The length of the CDR3 is 12 residues. In DNA form, the CDR3 reads TGTGCCAGCAGTTCCGGACAGGGAAGGAAGTACTTC. Translating it yields CASSSGQGRKYF.

This clone showed up just a few times. This chain connects TRBV28 to TRBJ2-7; TRBD2 agrees at 12 bases. The CDR3 has 16 residues. Germline CDR1 reads MDHEN; CDR2 reads SYDVKM. V shed 1 base and J 2 bases; nucleotides not matched to a gene: 3. Written as DNA, the CDR3 is TGTGCCAGCAGTTTATCCCTAGCGGGAGGGACCTACGAGCAGTACTTC. Protein sequence: CASSLSLAGGTYEQYF.

V usage is TRBV11-3 and J usage is TRBJ2-2; D possibly corresponds to TRBD1 (5 bases). The CDR3 contains 15 residues. Per germline, CDR1 SGHNT and CDR2 YENEEA. The V and J ends lost 3 bases and 0 bases respectively, with 8 bases between them. The CDR3 loop reads CASSFQGANTGELFF. In DNA form, the CDR3 reads TGTGCCAGCAGCTTCCAGGGCGCGAACACCGGGGAGCTGTTTTTT. Using reference TRBV11-3 and TRBJ2-2 for the parts outside the CDR3, the full variable domain is EAGVVQSPRYKIIEKKQPVAFWCNPISGHNTLYWYLQNLGQGPELLIRYENEEAVDDSQLPKDRFSAERLKGVDSTLKIQPAELGDSAVYLCASSFQGANTGELFFGEGSRLTVL.

The chain employs TRBV7-8 and TRBJ2-2; a possible D gene is TRBD2 (5 bases). The V gene's germline CDR1 is SGHVS and CDR2 FQNEAQ. The V end lost 5 bases, the J end lost 4 bases, and 17 bases lay between the germline ends. The CDR3 extends over 16 amino acids. For the CDR3, the DNA is TGTGCCAGCAGCGGGAGTAGAGCCATGGCCACCGGGGAGCTGTTTTTT. Its translation is CASSGSRAMATGELFF.